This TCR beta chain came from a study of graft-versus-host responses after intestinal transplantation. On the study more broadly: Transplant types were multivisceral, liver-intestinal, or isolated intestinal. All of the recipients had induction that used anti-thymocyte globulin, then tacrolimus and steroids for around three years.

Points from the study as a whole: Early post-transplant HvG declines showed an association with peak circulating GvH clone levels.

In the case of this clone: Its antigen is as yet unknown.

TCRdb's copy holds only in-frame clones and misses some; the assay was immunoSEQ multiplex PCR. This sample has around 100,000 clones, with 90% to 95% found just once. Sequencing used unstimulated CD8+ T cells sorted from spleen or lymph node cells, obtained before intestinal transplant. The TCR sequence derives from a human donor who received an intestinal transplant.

CDR3 amino acids: CASSQRGLTEAFF. The CDR3 region has the DNA TGCGCCAGCAGCCAGCGGGGGCTCACTGAAGCTTTCTTT. The J gene is TRBJ1-1, the V gene TRBV4-1; possibly TRBD1 for D (6 bases). V was pared by 3 bases and J by 4 bases, with 9 bases between. The length of the CDR3 is 13 residues. The germline V gene encodes CDR1 MGHRA and CDR2 YSYEKL.